The 6 T cell receptor beta chains presented below share a single source sample, sequenced in a study of blood T cell repertoires in COVID-19. Sequencing was performed with immunoSEQ multiplex PCR; in TCRdb, only in-frame clones are kept and a portion is missing. This sample has some 65,000 clones; around 91% occur once, and the top ten carry around 0.52%. Sequenced sample: peripheral blood. Every receptor here comes from a man in his fifties or sixties with COVID-19, enrolled during active disease.

This clone was seen just once. The rearrangement joins TRBV19 to TRBJ2-2, with a possible D match to TRBD2 (6 bases). Trimming removed 6 bases from V and 6 bases from J, with 17 bases in between. The CDR3 spans 15 residues. Per the germline V gene, CDR1 is LNHDA and CDR2 is SQIVND (reference sequence). The DNA for the CDR3 is TGTGCCAGTAGGGGTATCCGGGGGTTTCCCGGGGAGCTGTTTTTT. Its translation: CASRGIRGFPGELFF.

The rearrangement uses TRBV5-1 and TRBJ1-6; 7 nucleotides align to TRBD1. The CDR3 is made up of 15 amino acids. V was pared by 0 bases and J by 7 bases, with 4 bases of the junction left unmatched. Looked up from germline, CDR1 is SGHRS and CDR2 is YFSETQ. The CDR3: CASSLVGGQNSPLHF. For the CDR3, the DNA is TGCGCCAGCAGCTTGGTTGGGGGACAGAATTCACCCCTCCACTTT.

The CDR3 region has the DNA TGTGCCAGCAGTCTCCGACAGGAAGGGGTAGGGACCTATAATTCACCCCTCCACTTT. Translating it yields CASSLRQEGVGTYNSPLHF. This chain uses TRBV27 with TRBJ1-6; D possibly corresponds to TRBD1 (6 bases). CDR1 and CDR2 from the germline V gene are MNHEY and SMNVEV (reference sequence). Trimming pared 5 bases from V and 2 bases from J, leaving 22 bases between. This CDR3 spans 19 amino acids.

This chain uses TRBV10-3 with TRBJ2-1; tentatively, D is TRBD2 (6 bases). This CDR3 has 15 amino acids. CDR1 ENHRY and CDR2 SYGVKD come from the germline V gene. The V end lost 10 bases, the J end lost 0 bases, and 16 bases lay between the germline ends. Here the CDR3 DNA reads TGTGCCACGGGCCGGAGGGCGGGCTCCTACAATGAGCAGTTCTTC. Translating gives CATGRRAGSYNEQFF.

The CDR3 loop is CSVEASGYEQFF. The DNA for the CDR3 is TGCAGCGTTGAGGCTAGCGGCTATGAGCAGTTCTTC. V usage is TRBV29-1 and J usage is TRBJ2-1; TRBD2 matches at 7 bases. V lost 3 bases and J lost 8; bases outside the gene matches: 4. The CDR3 runs to 12 residues. The germline V gene encodes CDR1 SQVTM and CDR2 ANQGSEA.

The V call is TRBV11-2, the J call TRBJ2-7; 7 bases agree with TRBD2. The J segment lost 0 bases and the V segment lost 1 base, leaving 3 bases of the junction unmatched. CDR1 SGHAT and CDR2 FQNNGV come from the germline V gene. This CDR3 spans 15 amino acids. This CDR3 reads CASSLVGGGSYEQYF. The CDR3 DNA reads as TGTGCCAGCAGCTTAGTAGGCGGGGGCTCCTACGAGCAGTACTTC.